This TCR beta chain was identified during a study of blood T cell repertoires in COVID-19. Across the whole study: COVID-19 samples collected from the United States, Italy and Spain covered acute and convalescent phases. The analysed material was cDNA or gDNA that came from T cells, B-cell-depleted T cells, or PBMCs.

Under the authors' procedure: By means of reference gene primer amplification, nucleated cell counts were estimated. Profiled with immunoSEQ multiplex PCR; TCRdb holds only in-frame clones, not every one. D and trimming were read from the DNA, whereas the V and J calls and clone size are those reported in that table. In the table there are some 140,000 clones, about 83% of which are singletons. The length of the CDR3 is 15 residues. Germline trimming cut 1 base from V and 6 bases from J; bases unmatched to any gene: 1. CDR1 is SGHRS, CDR2 YFSETQ, per germline. Sequenced material: peripheral blood. This clonotype was sampled from a human donor in a cohort sampled during active COVID-19. The chain combines TRBV5-1 with TRBJ1-6; 10 positions agree with TRBD1. The CDR3 nucleotides are TGCGCCAGCAGCTTGCGACAGGGGGCTAATTCACCCCTCCACTTT. It yields the protein CASSLRQGANSPLHF.